Below, 17 T cell receptor beta chains from the same sample are listed, as sequenced in a study of technical replicates of blood from several donors. Profiling relied on immunoSEQ multiplex PCR, and the TCRdb table lists in-frame clones only, not all of them. Among 95,000 to 100,000 clones, around 95% were seen once, and the ten largest hold about 0.23%. The specimen sequenced was T cells isolated from PBMCs. The receptors shown here come from a human donor in good health.

This rearrangement joins TRBV19 to TRBJ2-7; a possible D gene is TRBD2 (5 bases). Trimming took 2 bases from V and 7 from J, leaving 12 bases between them. The CDR3 length is 13 residues. Germline V CDR1 and CDR2: LNHDA, SQIVND (reference sequence). In DNA, the CDR3 is TGTGCCAGTAGTATACAAAAGAGAGGGGAGCAGTACTTC. Protein product: CASSIQKRGEQYF.

The chain carries TRBV28 and TRBJ2-3; 11 bases are shared with TRBD2. From germline, CDR1 is MDHEN and CDR2 SYDVKM. J lost 9 bases, V lost 3 bases, and 5 bases had no gene match. The CDR3 contains 14 residues. As DNA, the CDR3 is TGTGCCAGCAGTTTGGGAACTAGCGGGGGAACGCAGTATTTT. It specifies CASSLGTSGGTQYF.

For the CDR3, the DNA is TGTGCCAGCAGCTTCCTCGACAGGGACACCGGGGAGCTGTTTTTT. Protein product: CASSFLDRDTGELFF. The chain links TRBV5-6 to TRBJ2-2; 7 bases agree with TRBD1. The ends lost 2 bases at V and 3 bases at J; junction bases unmatched: 4. The CDR3 runs to 15 residues. CDR1 is SGHDT and CDR2 is YYEEEE in the germline V gene. Based on the CDR3 plus reference TRBV5-6 and TRBJ2-2, the full variable domain is DAGVTQSPTHLIKTRGQQVTLRCSPKSGHDTVSWYQQALGQGPQFIFQYYEEEERQRGNFPDRFSGHQFPNYSSELNVNALLLGDSALYLCASSFLDRDTGELFFGEGSRLTVL.

This chain links TRBV19 with TRBJ2-7; TRBD2 aligns across 7 bases. V dropped 6 bases and J dropped 2; count of bases not matched to a gene: 16. This CDR3 is 17 amino acids long. Germline V CDR1 and CDR2: LNHDA, SQIVND (reference sequence). The CDR3 nucleotides are TGTGCCAGTAGCCCTAGTGGGTTACAGCGGGGAACCTACGAGCAGTACTTC. Protein sequence: CASSPSGLQRGTYEQYF. Full variable domain (outside the CDR3, taken from reference TRBV19 and TRBJ2-7): DGGITQSPKYLFRKEGQNVTLSCEQNLNHDAMYWYRQDPGQGLRLIYYSQIVNDFQKGDIAEGYSVSREKKESFPLTVTSAQKNPTAFYLCASSPSGLQRGTYEQYFGPGTRLTVT.

The rearrangement uses TRBV6-1 and TRBJ1-2; no reliable D call. This CDR3 is 10 amino acids long. Deletions cut 5 bases from V and 6 bases from J, with 4 bases between. CDR1 and CDR2 from the germline V gene are MNHNS and SASEGT. The CDR3 spells CASSLNGYTF. The CDR3 DNA sequence: TGTGCCAGCAGTCTAAATGGCTACACCTTC.

The count of this clone is one. The genes are TRBV7-2 and TRBJ1-4; 7 positions agree with TRBD1. Unmatched junction bases numbered 10, after V lost 5 bases and J lost 10 bases. The CDR3 has 14 amino acids. The germline V gene has CDR1 SGHTA and CDR2 FQGNSA. The CDR3 loop is CASSPRDRAGKLFF. The CDR3 DNA sequence: TGTGCCAGCAGCCCCCGTGACAGGGCCGGAAAACTGTTTTTT.

In this sample, this clone turned up once. This chain connects TRBV2 to TRBJ2-7; no reliable D call. Trimming stripped 7 bases from V and 3 bases from J, with 10 bases between. In germline, CDR1 is SNHLY, CDR2 FYNNEI. This CDR3 region has 12 residues. The chain's CDR3 is CASTTDNYEQYF. The CDR3 DNA reads as TGTGCCAGCACTACTGACAACTACGAGCAGTACTTC.

This chain joins TRBV2 and TRBJ2-2, with 10 bases lining up with TRBD2. Germline lookup yields CDR1 SNHLY and CDR2 FYNNEI. The CDR3 length is 15 residues. V shed 4 bases and J 7 bases; nucleotides not matched to a gene: 6. DNA for the CDR3: TGTGCCAGCAGTGCACTAGCGGGGTTGAGCGGGGAGCTGTTTTTT. It yields the protein CASSALAGLSGELFF.

The chain carries TRBV2 and TRBJ1-5, with D hard to call. CDR1 is SNHLY and CDR2 is FYNNEI in the germline V gene. CDR3 size: 15 residues. Trimming took 0 bases from V and 6 from J, leaving 12 bases between them. CDR3 sequence: CASSEALPTFQPQHF. The CDR3 DNA is TGTGCCAGCAGTGAAGCGCTTCCTACGTTTCAGCCCCAGCATTTT.

The chain is built from TRBV27 and TRBJ2-1; 10 bases map to TRBD2. Germline V gene lookup returns CDR1 MNHEY and CDR2 SMNVEV (reference sequence). J lost 7 bases, V lost 6 bases, and 6 bases had no gene match. The CDR3 contains 14 residues. CDR3 coding DNA: TGTGCCAGCAGCCCTAGCGGGGGTACTAATGAGCAGTTCTTC. Translated, it gives CASSPSGGTNEQFF.

V is TRBV27 and J is TRBJ2-1, with a tentative D call TRBD2 (7 bases). Germline assignment: CDR1 MNHEY and CDR2 SMNVEV (reference sequence). This CDR3 has 11 amino acids. V lost 9 bases to trimming and J lost 9 bases, with 12 bases between them. CDR3 region: CASNRGGEQFF. The CDR3 region has the DNA TGTGCCAGTAATAGGGGGGGTGAGCAGTTCTTC.

The V call is TRBV27, the J call TRBJ2-4; a possible D gene is TRBD2 (6 bases). The V end was cut by 5 bases, the J end by 1 base, with 12 bases between. Germline V gene data show CDR1 as MNHEY and CDR2 as SMNVEV (reference sequence). This CDR3 region has 15 residues. This CDR3 reads CASSPWGVAKNIQYF. The CDR3 DNA reads as TGTGCCAGCAGTCCTTGGGGGGTGGCCAAAAACATTCAGTACTTC.

The J gene is TRBJ1-5, the V gene TRBV19; D is unclear. Deletions cut 4 bases from V and 3 bases from J, with 10 bases between. This CDR3 has 14 residues. Germline V gene sequence: CDR1 LNHDA, CDR2 SQIVND (reference sequence). Here the CDR3 reads CASSKETDNQPQHF. CDR3 nucleotide sequence: TGTGCCAGTAGTAAGGAGACGGACAATCAGCCCCAGCATTTT. The whole variable domain, filled in from reference TRBV19 and TRBJ1-5, reads DGGITQSPKYLFRKEGQNVTLSCEQNLNHDAMYWYRQDPGQGLRLIYYSQIVNDFQKGDIAEGYSVSREKKESFPLTVTSAQKNPTAFYLCASSKETDNQPQHFGDGTRLSIL.

This clone was recorded only once. The rearrangement joins TRBV12-2 to TRBJ2-7; the D segment call TRBD2 is taken from the table without a DNA check. TRBV12-2 is classified as a pseudogene. The CDR3 is made up of 14 amino acids. DNA for the CDR3: TGTGCAAGTCGCTTAAGGACTGATACCTACGAGCAGTACTTC. Translating it yields CASRLRTDTYEQYF.

The J gene is TRBJ1-2, the V gene TRBV6-1; 7 bases are a match to TRBD1. This CDR3 is 15 amino acids long. J gave up 10 bases and V 6 bases, and 17 bases lay outside the gene matches. In germline, CDR1 is MNHNS, CDR2 SASEGT. The CDR3 DNA is TGTGCCAGCAGCGGAAGTTTGGCAGGGGGGCCGCACTACACCTTC. It specifies CASSGSLAGGPHYTF.

This rearrangement joins TRBV7-8 to TRBJ2-7; unclear D gene. The ends were cut back, 0 bases at V and 0 bases at J, with 3 bases in the middle. The CDR3 sequence is 13 residues long. The germline CDR1 and CDR2 sequences are SGHVS and FQNEAQ. The DNA for the CDR3 is TGTGCCAGCAGCTTAGCCAGCTCCTACGAGCAGTACTTC. It encodes CASSLASSYEQYF.

The chain combines TRBV19 with TRBJ2-3, with a tentative D call TRBD2 (5 bases). V lost 5 bases to trimming and J lost 2 bases, with 17 bases between them. Per germline, CDR1 LNHDA and CDR2 SQIVND (reference sequence). The CDR3 contains 16 residues. The CDR3 DNA follows: TGTGCCAGTAGTCTGAGTGCGGGTGCCCCCACAGATACGCAGTATTTT. This translates into CASSLSAGAPTDTQYF.